This is a list of T cell receptor beta chains from one sample in a study of T cell responses to AZD1222 COVID-19 vaccine. Only in-frame clones appear in the TCRdb table, and some are missing; sequencing was by immunoSEQ multiplex PCR. Among around 100,000 clones listed, about 90% were seen once. This sample comprised peripheral blood, obtained on day 0 of AZD1222 vaccination. These receptors were collected from an adult in good health. Each CDR3 is given without its conserved first and last residue. Fields, in order: clone size, V gene, J gene, CDR3 protein. Rows may omit the clone size; those that give it use once, few, many or a size class.

>NA|TRBV7-9|TRBJ1-5
ASSRTESNQPQH
>NA|TRBV7-2|TRBJ2-1
ASSLHPRDGRTTYNEQF
>once|TRBV5-1|TRBJ2-5
ASSPWGDETQY
>NA|TRBV7-8|TRBJ1-2
ASSLGVWASGYGYT
>NA|TRBV9|TRBJ1-5
ASSVGGGGGNQPQH
>once|TRBV9|TRBJ2-2
ASSVLPGELF
>NA|TRBV28|TRBJ2-2
ASSPGRTGELF
>NA|TRBV4-1|TRBJ1-4
ASSQDRTGGEKLF
>NA|TRBV7-2|TRBJ2-3
ASSFGGRSTDTQY
>NA|TRBV4-2|TRBJ1-3
ASSQDLGRGTAGNTIY
>NA|TRBV7-8|TRBJ1-4
ASSLVQDSTNEKLF
>medium-sized|TRBV6-5|TRBJ1-2
ASSFTGNYGYT
>NA|TRBV6-5|TRBJ1-5
ASSLWGNQPQH
>few|TRBV18|TRBJ2-5
ASSDGQNPETQY
>NA|TRBV11-1|TRBJ1-2
ASSLGQGQNYGYT
>once|TRBV9|TRBJ1-6
ASSGGLGPSSYNSPLH